This TCR beta chain was identified during a study of neurological immune-mediated disorders. Whole-study results and caveats: The greatest TCR clonal expansion appeared in HTLV-1-associated myelopathy and the smallest, falling below healthy controls, in multiple sclerosis. Repertoires from 18 of 34 multiple sclerosis patients grouped phylogenetically into a related-CDR3 cluster, suggesting a possible signature.

Trimming shortened V by 4 bases and J by 0 bases, and 13 bases separated the two germline ends. CDR1 is MNHEY and CDR2 is SVGAGI in the germline V gene. The CDR3 runs 16 residues. The cDNA was synthesized by 5'RACE incorporating 10-nucleotide random UMIs. TCRdb fed the 5' RACE reads into MiXCR, producing one record per CDR3 protein. In the table there are tens of thousands of distinct CDR3 sequences, under 4.5% of which are singletons. The table lists this clonotype with many counts. As yet, its antigen is unknown. This clonotype originated in a woman in her forties or fifties with multiple sclerosis. The material sequenced was PBMCs. The V and J genes are TRBV6-5 and TRBJ2-1; perhaps TRBD1 as D (6 bases). CDR3 protein: CASSWTDSSSYNEQFF. The CDR3 nucleotides read TGTGCCAGCAGTTGGACAGATTCGAGCTCCTACAATGAGCAGTTCTTC.